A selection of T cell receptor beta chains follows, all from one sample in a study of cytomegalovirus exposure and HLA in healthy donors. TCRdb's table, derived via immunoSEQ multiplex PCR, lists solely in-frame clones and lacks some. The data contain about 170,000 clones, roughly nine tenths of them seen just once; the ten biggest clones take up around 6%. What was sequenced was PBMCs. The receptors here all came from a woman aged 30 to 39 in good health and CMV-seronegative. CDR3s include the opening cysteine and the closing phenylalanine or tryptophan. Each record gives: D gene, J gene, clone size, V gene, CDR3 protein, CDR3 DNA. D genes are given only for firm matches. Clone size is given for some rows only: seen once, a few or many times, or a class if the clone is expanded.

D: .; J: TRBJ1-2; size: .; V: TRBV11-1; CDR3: CASSFGGNYYGYTF; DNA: TGTGCCAGCAGCTTTGGGGGAAACTACTATGGCTACACCTTC
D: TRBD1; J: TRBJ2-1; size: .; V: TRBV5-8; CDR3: CASSLNRGPNNEQFF; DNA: TGTGCCAGCAGCTTGAATAGGGGGCCCAACAATGAGCAGTTCTTC
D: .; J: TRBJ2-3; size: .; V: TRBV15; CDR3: CATSRGQGRSDTQYF; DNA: TGTGCCACCAGCAGAGGGCAGGGGAGGTCAGATACGCAGTATTTT
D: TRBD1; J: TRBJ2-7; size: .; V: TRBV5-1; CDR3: CASSTTGEGAREQYF; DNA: TGCGCCAGCAGCACGACAGGGGAAGGGGCCCGCGAGCAGTACTTC
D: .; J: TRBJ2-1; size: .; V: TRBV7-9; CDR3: CASSAFRDADNEQFF; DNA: TGTGCCAGCAGCGCATTCCGGGACGCAGACAATGAGCAGTTCTTC
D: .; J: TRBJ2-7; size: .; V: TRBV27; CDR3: CASSFTQGSEQYF; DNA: TGTGCCAGCAGTTTCACACAGGGATCCGAGCAGTACTTC
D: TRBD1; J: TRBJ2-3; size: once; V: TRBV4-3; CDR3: CASSQDRIQGANTQYF; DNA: TGCGCCAGCAGCCAAGACCGTATTCAGGGGGCAAATACGCAGTATTTT
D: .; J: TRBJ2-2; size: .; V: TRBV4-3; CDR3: CASSRLTGTGQGTGELFF; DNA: TGCGCCAGCAGCCGGTTGACCGGGACTGGTCAAGGCACCGGGGAGCTGTTTTTT
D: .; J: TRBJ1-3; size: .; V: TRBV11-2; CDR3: CASSLSGTPRRSGNTIYF; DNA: TGTGCCAGCAGCTTAAGTGGCACACCAAGACGCTCTGGAAACACCATATATTTT
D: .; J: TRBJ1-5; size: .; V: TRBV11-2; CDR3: CASSPDRNQPQHF; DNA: TGTGCCAGCAGCCCGGACCGGAATCAGCCCCAGCATTTT
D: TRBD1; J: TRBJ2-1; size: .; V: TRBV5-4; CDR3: CASSFPPGQGYNEQFF; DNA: TGTGCCAGCAGTTTCCCGCCGGGACAGGGGTACAATGAGCAGTTCTTC
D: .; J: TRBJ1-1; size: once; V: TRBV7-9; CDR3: CASSPGGAAAFF; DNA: TGTGCCAGCAGCCCCGGGGGCGCTGCAGCTTTCTTT
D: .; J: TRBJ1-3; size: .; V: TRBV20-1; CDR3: CSASYENTIYF; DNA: TGCAGTGCTAGTTATGAAAACACCATATATTTT
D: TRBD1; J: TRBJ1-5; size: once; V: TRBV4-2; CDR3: CASSQDRTGGPNQPQHF; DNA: TGTGCCAGCAGCCAAGATCGAACAGGGGGCCCCAATCAGCCCCAGCATTTT
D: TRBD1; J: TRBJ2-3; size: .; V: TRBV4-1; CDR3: CASSPGQGLSTDTQYF; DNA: TGCGCCAGCAGCCCAGGACAGGGCCTAAGCACAGATACGCAGTATTTT
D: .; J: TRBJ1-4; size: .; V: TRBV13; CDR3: CASSLTGHNEKLFF; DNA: TGTGCCAGCAGCTTAACCGGACATAATGAAAAACTGTTTTTT
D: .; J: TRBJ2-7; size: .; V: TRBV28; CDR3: CASTPRNPYEQYF; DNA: TGTGCCAGCACCCCTCGGAATCCGTACGAGCAGTACTTC
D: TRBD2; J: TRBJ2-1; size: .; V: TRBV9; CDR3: CASSGSGGPNEQFF; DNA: TGTGCCAGCAGCGGGAGCGGGGGGCCTAATGAGCAGTTCTTC
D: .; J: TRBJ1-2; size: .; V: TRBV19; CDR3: CASSIGRGNYGYTF; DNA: TGTGCCAGTAGTATTGGGCGGGGAAACTATGGCTACACCTTC
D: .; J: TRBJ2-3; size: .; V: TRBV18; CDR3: CASSRLGVRDTQYF; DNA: TGTGCCAGCTCACGACTAGGAGTCAGAGATACGCAGTATTTT
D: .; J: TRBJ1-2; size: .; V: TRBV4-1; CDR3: CASSTEDSYGYTF; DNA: TGCGCCAGCAGCACCGAGGATTCCTATGGCTACACCTTC
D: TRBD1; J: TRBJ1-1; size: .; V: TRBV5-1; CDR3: CASSRGQEEWEGTEAFF; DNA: TGCGCCAGCAGTCGAGGACAGGAAGAGTGGGAAGGGACTGAAGCTTTCTTT
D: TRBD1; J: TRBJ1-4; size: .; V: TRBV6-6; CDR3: CAIRGPTNEKLFF; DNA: TGTGCCATCAGGGGGCCTACTAATGAAAAACTGTTTTTT
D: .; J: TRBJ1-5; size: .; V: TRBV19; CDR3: CASSPRGGGSDQPQHF; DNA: TGTGCCAGTAGTCCCCGTGGGGGTGGGAGCGATCAGCCCCAGCATTTT
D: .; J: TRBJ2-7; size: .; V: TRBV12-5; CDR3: CASGLVPADSTYEQYF; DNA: TGTGCTAGTGGTTTGGTACCGGCGGACAGTACCTACGAGCAGTACTTC
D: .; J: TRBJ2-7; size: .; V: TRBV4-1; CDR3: CASSKVSSSYEQYF; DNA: TGCGCCAGCAGCAAAGTATCAAGCTCCTACGAGCAGTACTTC
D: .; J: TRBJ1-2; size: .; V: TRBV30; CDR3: CAWSHPGVGGYTF; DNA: TGTGCCTGGAGCCACCCAGGGGTAGGTGGCTACACCTTC
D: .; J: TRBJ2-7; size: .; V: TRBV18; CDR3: CASSPQDISYEQYF; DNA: TGTGCCAGCTCACCACAGGACATATCCTACGAGCAGTACTTC
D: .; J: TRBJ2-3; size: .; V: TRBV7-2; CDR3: CASSPMGGFSDTQYF; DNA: TGTGCCAGCAGCCCAATGGGTGGCTTCTCAGATACGCAGTATTTT
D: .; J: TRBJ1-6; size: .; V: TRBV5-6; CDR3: CASSFISRGLSNSPLHF; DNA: TGTGCCAGCAGCTTTATCTCCCGTGGACTGTCCAATTCACCCCTCCACTTT
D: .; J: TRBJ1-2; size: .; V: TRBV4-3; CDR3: CASSQDGDPTRIIGYTF; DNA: TGCGCCAGCAGCCAAGACGGAGACCCAACCCGTATAATCGGCTACACCTTC
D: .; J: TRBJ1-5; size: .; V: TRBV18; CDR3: CASSQTGGVSPQHF; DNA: TGTGCCAGCTCACAGACAGGTGGGGTATCGCCCCAGCATTTT
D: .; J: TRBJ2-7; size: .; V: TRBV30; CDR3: CAWGRATYEQYF; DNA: TGTGCCTGGGGACGGGCAACCTACGAGCAGTACTTC
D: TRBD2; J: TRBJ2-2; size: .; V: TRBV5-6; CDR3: CASSLAGGRTGELFF; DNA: TGTGCCAGCAGCCTGGCGGGGGGCAGGACCGGGGAGCTGTTTTTT
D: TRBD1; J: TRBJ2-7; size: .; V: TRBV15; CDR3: CATSTRQGAYEQYF; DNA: TGTGCCACCAGCACACGACAGGGGGCCTACGAGCAGTACTTC
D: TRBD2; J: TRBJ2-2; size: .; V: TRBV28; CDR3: CASSLAGDTGELFF; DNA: TGTGCCAGCAGTTTAGCGGGGGACACCGGGGAGCTGTTTTTT
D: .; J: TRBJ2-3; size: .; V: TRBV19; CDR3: CASSLTRAGADTQYF; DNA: TGTGCCAGTAGTCTTACGAGGGCAGGGGCTGATACGCAGTATTTT
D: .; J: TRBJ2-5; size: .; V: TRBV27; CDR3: CASSLWSGVGETQYF; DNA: TGTGCCAGCAGTTTATGGTCGGGGGTTGGAGAGACCCAGTACTTC
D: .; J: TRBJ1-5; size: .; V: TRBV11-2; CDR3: CASSLDAGNQPQHF; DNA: TGTGCCAGCAGCTTAGATGCAGGGAATCAGCCCCAGCATTTT
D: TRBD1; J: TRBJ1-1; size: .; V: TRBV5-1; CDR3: CASSAVSQGAHRNTEAFF; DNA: TGCGCCAGCAGCGCCGTTTCCCAGGGGGCGCATAGGAACACTGAAGCTTTCTTT
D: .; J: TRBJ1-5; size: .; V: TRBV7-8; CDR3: CASSLAGQGLSQPQHF; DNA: TGTGCCAGCAGCTTAGCCGGGCAGGGATTGAGTCAGCCCCAGCATTTT
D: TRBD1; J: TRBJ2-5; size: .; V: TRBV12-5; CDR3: CASGLAGGEIVETQYF; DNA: TGTGCTAGTGGTTTGGCAGGGGGCGAGATTGTAGAGACCCAGTACTTC
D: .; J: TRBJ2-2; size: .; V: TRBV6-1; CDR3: CASRRSYGELFF; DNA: TGTGCCAGCAGACGTTCTTACGGGGAGCTGTTTTTT
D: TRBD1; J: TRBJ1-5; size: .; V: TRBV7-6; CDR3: CASSATQGDQPQHF; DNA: TGTGCCAGCAGCGCCACTCAGGGGGATCAGCCCCAGCATTTT
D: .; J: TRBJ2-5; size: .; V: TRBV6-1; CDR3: CASSRQETQYF; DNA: TGTGCCAGCAGCCGCCAAGAGACCCAGTACTTC
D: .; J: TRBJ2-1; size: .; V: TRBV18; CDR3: CASSPTTSASIEQFF; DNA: TGTGCCAGCTCACCAACGACATCCGCGTCTATCGAGCAGTTCTTC
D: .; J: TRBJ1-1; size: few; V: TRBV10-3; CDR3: CAIGRGDTEAFF; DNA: TGTGCCATCGGGCGAGGGGACACTGAAGCTTTCTTT
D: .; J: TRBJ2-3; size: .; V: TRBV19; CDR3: CASSIGRVNTDTQYF; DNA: TGTGCCAGTAGTATAGGGCGGGTCAACACAGATACGCAGTATTTT
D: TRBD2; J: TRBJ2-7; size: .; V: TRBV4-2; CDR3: CASSQDVSGRGYSYEQYF; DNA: TGTGCCAGCAGCCAAGATGTCAGCGGGAGGGGTTACTCCTACGAGCAGTACTTC
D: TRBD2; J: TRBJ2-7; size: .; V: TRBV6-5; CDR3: CASSYDGTSPSYEQYF; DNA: TGTGCCAGCAGTTACGACGGGACTAGTCCTTCCTACGAGCAGTACTTC
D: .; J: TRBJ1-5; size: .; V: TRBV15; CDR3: CATSTGYDQPQHF; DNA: TGTGCCACCAGCACGGGGTATGATCAGCCCCAGCATTTT
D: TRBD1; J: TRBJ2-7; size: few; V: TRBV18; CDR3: CASSPRDSYEQYF; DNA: TGTGCCAGCTCACCAAGGGACAGCTACGAGCAGTACTTC
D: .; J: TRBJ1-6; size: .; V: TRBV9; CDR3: CASSVEPSSYNSPLHF; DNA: TGTGCCAGCAGCGTAGAACCAAGCTCCTATAATTCACCCCTCCACTTT
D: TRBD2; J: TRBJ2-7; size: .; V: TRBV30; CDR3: CAWRPPGLAGYEQYF; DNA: TGTGCCTGGAGACCGCCGGGACTAGCGGGCTACGAGCAGTACTTC